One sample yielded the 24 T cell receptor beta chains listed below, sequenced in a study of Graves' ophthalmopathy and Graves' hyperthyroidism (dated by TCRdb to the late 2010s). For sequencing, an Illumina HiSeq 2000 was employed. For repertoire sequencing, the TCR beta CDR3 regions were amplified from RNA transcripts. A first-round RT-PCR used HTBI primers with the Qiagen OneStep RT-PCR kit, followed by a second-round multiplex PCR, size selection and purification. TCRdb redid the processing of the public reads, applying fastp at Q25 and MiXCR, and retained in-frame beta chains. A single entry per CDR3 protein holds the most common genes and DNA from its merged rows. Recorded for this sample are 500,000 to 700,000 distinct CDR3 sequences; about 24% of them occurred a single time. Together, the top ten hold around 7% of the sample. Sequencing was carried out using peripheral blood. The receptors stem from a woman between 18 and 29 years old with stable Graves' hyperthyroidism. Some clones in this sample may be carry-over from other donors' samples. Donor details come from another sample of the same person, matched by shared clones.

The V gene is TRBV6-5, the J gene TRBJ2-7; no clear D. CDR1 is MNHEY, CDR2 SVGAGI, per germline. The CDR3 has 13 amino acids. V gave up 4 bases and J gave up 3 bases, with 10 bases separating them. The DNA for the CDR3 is TGTGCCAGCAGTTCCAGCGAAATCTACGAGCAGTACTTC. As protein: CASSSSEIYEQYF.

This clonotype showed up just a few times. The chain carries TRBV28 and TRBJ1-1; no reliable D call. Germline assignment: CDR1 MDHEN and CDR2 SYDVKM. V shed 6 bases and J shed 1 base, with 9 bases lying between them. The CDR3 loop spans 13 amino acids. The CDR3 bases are TGTGCCAGCAGGTGGGCCGGGAACACTGAAGCTTTCTTT. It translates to CASRWAGNTEAFF.

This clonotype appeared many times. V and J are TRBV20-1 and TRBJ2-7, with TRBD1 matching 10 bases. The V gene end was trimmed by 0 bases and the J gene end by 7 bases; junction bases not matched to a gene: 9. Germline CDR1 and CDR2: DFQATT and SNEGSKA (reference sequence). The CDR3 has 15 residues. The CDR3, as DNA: TGCAGTGCTAGAGATCGGGACAGGGGTGTATGGGAGCAGTACTTC. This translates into CSARDRDRGVWEQYF.

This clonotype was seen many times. The CDR3: CASSPSGFHLYF. The DNA of the CDR3 is TGTGCCAGCAGTCCTTCCGGGTTTCATCTCTACTTC. The J gene is TRBJ2-7, the V gene TRBV6-2 or TRBV6-3; no firm D call. V was shortened by 5 bases and J by 13 bases, with 18 bases between the two germline ends. There are 12 residues in the CDR3. Per germline, CDR1 MNHEY and CDR2 SVGEGT.

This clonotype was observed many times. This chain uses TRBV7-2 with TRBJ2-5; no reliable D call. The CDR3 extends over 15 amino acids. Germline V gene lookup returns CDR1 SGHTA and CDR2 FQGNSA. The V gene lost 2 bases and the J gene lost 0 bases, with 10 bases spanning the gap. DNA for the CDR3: TGTGCCAGCAGCTTAAATGAACACAACCAAGAGACCCAGTACTTC. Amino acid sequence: CASSLNEHNQETQYF.

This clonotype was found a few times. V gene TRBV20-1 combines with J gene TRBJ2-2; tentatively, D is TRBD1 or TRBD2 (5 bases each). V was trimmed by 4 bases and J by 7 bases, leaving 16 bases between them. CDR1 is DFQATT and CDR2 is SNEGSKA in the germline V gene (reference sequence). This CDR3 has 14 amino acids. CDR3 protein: CSATGRTDGGELFF. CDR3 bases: TGCAGTGCTACGGGACGGACGGACGGCGGGGAGCTGTTTTTT.

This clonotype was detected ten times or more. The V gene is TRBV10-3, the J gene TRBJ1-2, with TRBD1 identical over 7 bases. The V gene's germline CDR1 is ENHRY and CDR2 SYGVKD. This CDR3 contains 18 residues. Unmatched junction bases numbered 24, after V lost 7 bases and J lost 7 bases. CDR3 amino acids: CAINPELGNAGGSGGYTF. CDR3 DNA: TGTGCCATCAACCCAGAGTTGGGAAACGCAGGGGGTTCAGGTGGCTACACCTTC.

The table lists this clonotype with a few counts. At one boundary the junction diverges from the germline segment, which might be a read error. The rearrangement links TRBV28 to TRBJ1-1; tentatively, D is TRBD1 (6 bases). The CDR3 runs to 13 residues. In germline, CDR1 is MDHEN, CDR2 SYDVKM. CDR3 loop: CAISGGRDTEAFF. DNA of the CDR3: TGTGCCATCAGTGGGGGCAGGGACACTGAAGCTTTCTTT.

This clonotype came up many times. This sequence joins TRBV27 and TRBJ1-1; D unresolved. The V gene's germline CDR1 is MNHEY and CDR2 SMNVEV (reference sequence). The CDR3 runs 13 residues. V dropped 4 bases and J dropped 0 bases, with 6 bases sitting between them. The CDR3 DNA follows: TGTGCCAGCAGTTACATGATGAACACTGAAGCTTTCTTT. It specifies CASSYMMNTEAFF.

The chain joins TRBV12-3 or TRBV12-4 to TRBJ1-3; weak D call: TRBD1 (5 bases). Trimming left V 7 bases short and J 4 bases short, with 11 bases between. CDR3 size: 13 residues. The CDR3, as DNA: TGTGCCAGCAATGGGGGTTCCGGAAACACCATATATTTT. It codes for CASNGGSGNTIYF.

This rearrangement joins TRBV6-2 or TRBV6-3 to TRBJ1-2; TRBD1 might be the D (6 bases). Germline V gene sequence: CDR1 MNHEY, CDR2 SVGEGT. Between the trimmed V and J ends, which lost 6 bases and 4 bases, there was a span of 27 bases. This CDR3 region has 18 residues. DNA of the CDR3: TGTGCCAGCAGCGGGGGCTCAGGGTACGGAGGAAGTATCTATGGCTACACCTTC. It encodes CASSGGSGYGGSIYGYTF.

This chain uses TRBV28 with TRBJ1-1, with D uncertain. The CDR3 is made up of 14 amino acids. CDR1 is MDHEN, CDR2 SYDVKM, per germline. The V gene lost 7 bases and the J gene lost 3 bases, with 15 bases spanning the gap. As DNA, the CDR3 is TGTGCCAGCACTTCCCCCCGGCTACACACTGAAGCTTTCTTT. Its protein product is CASTSPRLHTEAFF.

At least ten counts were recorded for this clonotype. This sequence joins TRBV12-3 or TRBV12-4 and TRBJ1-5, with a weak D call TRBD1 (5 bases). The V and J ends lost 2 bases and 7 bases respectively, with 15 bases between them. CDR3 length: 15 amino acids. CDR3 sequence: CASSLRMQGGQPQHF. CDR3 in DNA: TGTGCCAGCAGTTTAAGGATGCAGGGCGGACAGCCCCAGCATTTT.

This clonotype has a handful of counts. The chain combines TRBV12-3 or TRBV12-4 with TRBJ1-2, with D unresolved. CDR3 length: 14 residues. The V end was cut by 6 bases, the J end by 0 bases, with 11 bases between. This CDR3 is CASRPFGTNYGYTF. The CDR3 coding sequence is TGTGCCAGCAGGCCCTTCGGCACTAACTATGGCTACACCTTC.

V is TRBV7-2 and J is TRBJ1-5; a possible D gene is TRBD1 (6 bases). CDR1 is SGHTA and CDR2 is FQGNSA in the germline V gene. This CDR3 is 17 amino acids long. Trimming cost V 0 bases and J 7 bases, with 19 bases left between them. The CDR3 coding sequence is TGTGCCAGCAGCTTAGCCGCTAGGGGGGGGCCTTGGCAGCCCCAGCATTTT. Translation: CASSLAARGGPWQPQHF.

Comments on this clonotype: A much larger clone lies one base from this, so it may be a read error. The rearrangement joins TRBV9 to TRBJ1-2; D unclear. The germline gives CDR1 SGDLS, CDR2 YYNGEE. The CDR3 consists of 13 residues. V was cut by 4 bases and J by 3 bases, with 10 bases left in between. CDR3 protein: CASSIGSDYGYTF. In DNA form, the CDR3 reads TGTGCCAGCAGCATAGGTAGCGACTATGGCTACACCTTC.

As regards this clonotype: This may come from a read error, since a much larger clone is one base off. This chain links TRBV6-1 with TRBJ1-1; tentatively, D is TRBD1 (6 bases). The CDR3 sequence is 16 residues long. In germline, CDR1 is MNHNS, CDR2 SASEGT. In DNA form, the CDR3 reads TGTGCCAGCAGCAAGGACAGTTCCCGAATGAACACTGAAGCTTGCTTT. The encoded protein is CASSKDSSRMNTEACF.

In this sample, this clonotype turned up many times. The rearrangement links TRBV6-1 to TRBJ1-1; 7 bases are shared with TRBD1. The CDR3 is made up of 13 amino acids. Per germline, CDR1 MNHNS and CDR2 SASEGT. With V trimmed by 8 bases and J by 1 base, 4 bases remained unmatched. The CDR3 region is CASHRDRNTEAFF. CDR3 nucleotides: TGTGCCAGCCACCGGGACAGGAACACTGAAGCTTTCTTT.

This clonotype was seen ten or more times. The CDR3 DNA follows: TGTGCCAGCAGTTACTCCAACAGGGGTATGAACACTGAAGCTTTCTTT. Translation: CASSYSNRGMNTEAFF. The rearrangement uses TRBV6-5 and TRBJ1-1, with 7 bases that match TRBD1. V shed 0 bases and J 0 bases; nucleotides not matched to a gene: 4. The length of the CDR3 is 16 residues. Germline V gene data show CDR1 as MNHEY and CDR2 as SVGAGI.

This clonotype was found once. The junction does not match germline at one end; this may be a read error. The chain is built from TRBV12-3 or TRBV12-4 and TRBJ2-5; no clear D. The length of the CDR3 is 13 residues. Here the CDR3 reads CASSQSPQETRYF. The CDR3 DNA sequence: TGTGCCAGCAGTCAATCCCCCCAAGAGACCCGGTACTTC.

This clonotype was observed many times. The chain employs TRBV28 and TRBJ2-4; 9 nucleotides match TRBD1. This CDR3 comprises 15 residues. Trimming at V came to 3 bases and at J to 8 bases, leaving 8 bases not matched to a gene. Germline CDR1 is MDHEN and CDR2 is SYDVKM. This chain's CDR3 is CASSFKDRGADIQYF. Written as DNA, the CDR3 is TGTGCCAGCAGTTTTAAGGACAGGGGAGCGGACATTCAGTACTTC.

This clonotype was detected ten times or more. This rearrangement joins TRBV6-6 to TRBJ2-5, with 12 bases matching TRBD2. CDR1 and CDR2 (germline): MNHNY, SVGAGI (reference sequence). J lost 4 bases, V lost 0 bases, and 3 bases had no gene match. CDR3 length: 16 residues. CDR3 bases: TGTGCCAGCAGTTACTCGACTAGCGGGAGAGGAGAGACCCAGTACTTC. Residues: CASSYSTSGRGETQYF.

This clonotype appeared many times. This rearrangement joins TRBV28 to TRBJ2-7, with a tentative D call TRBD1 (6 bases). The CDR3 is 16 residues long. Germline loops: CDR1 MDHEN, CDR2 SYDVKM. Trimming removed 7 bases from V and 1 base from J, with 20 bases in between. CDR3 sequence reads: CASIPTGFLVSYEQYF. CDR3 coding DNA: TGTGCCAGCATCCCAACAGGGTTTTTAGTATCCTACGAGCAGTACTTC.

The CDR3 sequence is CASSPGISNGDQYF. Written as DNA, the CDR3 is TGTGCCAGCAGCCCCGGGATTTCCAACGGGGATCAGTACTTC. The chain is built from TRBV7-2 and TRBJ2-7; TRBD2 might be the D (5 bases). CDR3 length: 14 residues. The germline V gene has CDR1 SGHTA and CDR2 FQGNSA. With 5 bases removed from V and 10 bases from J, the gap between germline ends came to 21 bases.